The rows below give T cell receptor beta chains drawn from one sample of a study of blood T cell repertoires in COVID-19. Repertoires were generated with immunoSEQ multiplex PCR, while TCRdb's copy carries only in-frame clones and drops some. Found here are under 150,000 clones, 85% of them singletons; the top ten hold less than 15%. The sequenced material came from peripheral blood. The receptors were sampled from a human donor in a cohort sampled during active COVID-19. Both conserved end residues are part of each CDR3. A D gene is named only where the DNA matches it firmly. Expanded clones are given a class, and other clones once, few, many or no size at all.

TRBJ2-7 TRBV6-6 13 . TRBD2 CASSRLAGDEQYF TGTGCCAGCAGTCGACTAGCGGGGGATGAGCAGTACTTC
TRBJ2-5 TRBV6-2/TRBV6-3 12 . . CASSPISETQYF TGTGCCAGCAGCCCAATCTCGGAGACCCAGTACTTC
TRBJ1-1 TRBV18 14 . . CASSPYDRNTEAFF TGTGCCAGCTCACCATACGACAGGAACACTGAAGCTTTCTTT
TRBJ1-6 TRBV4-2 14 . . CASSTNRDNSPLHF TGTGCCAGCAGCACGAACAGGGATAATTCACCCCTCCACTTT
TRBJ2-3 TRBV28 16 . TRBD2 CASSSRRGGGTDTQYF TGTGCCAGCAGTTCTCGTCGCGGGGGGGGCACAGATACGCAGTATTTT
TRBJ2-3 TRBV4-3 15 . . CASSQQGFVGDTQYF TGCGCCAGCAGCCAACAGGGATTTGTAGGAGATACGCAGTATTTT
TRBJ2-3 TRBV9 17 . TRBD2 CASSPQGLAGRTDTQYF TGTGCCAGCAGCCCCCAAGGGCTAGCGGGCCGCACAGATACGCAGTATTTT
TRBJ1-4 TRBV7-9 17 . TRBD1 CASSIRTGVRGNEKLFF TGTGCCAGCAGCATCCGGACAGGGGTCCGGGGCAATGAAAAACTGTTTTTT
TRBJ2-3 TRBV7-9 16 . TRBD2 CASSLGTSGGTDTQYF TGTGCCAGCAGCTTAGGGACTAGCGGGGGTACAGATACGCAGTATTTT
TRBJ1-2 TRBV10-3 15 . TRBD1 CAIRKTGRDGYGYTF TGTGCCATCAGAAAGACAGGGCGGGACGGCTATGGCTACACCTTC
TRBJ1-2 TRBV6-6 13 . TRBD1 CASSLGTAYGYTF TGTGCCAGCAGCCTCGGGACAGCCTATGGCTACACCTTC
TRBJ1-2 TRBV7-2 15 . TRBD1 CASRPVGQPNYGYTF TGTGCCAGCAGGCCGGTGGGACAGCCTAACTATGGCTACACCTTC
TRBJ1-1 TRBV15 15 . . CATSRGRELNTEAFF TGTGCCACCAGCAGAGGTAGAGAATTGAACACTGAAGCTTTCTTT
TRBJ1-2 TRBV12-3/TRBV12-4 11 . . CASGYGYGYTF TGTGCCAGCGGATACGGGTATGGCTACACCTTC
TRBJ2-1 TRBV15 14 . . CATSRERRGNEQFF TGTGCCACCAGCAGAGAAAGGCGGGGAAATGAGCAGTTCTTC
TRBJ1-4 TRBV4-3 16 . . CASSQEGGGPNEKLFF TGCGCCAGCAGCCAAGAGGGCGGAGGTCCTAATGAAAAACTGTTTTTT
TRBJ1-2 TRBV18 14 . . CASSPGQTNYGYTF TGTGCCAGCTCACCGGGACAAACTAACTATGGCTACACCTTC
TRBJ2-2 TRBV7-2 13 . . CASSLVAGGELFF TGTGCCAGCAGCTTAGTCGCAGGCGGGGAGCTGTTTTTT
TRBJ2-4 TRBV3-1/TRBV3-2 11 . . CASSQDSIQYF TGTGCCAGCAGCCAAGACTCTATTCAGTACTTC
TRBJ2-6 TRBV7-9 18 . TRBD1 CASSRGDRVGSGANVLTF TGTGCCAGCAGCCGGGGGGACAGGGTGGGCTCTGGGGCCAACGTCCTGACTTTC
TRBJ2-3 TRBV18 14 few TRBD1 CASSPRQGKDTQYF TGTGCCAGCTCACCAAGACAGGGGAAAGATACGCAGTATTTT
TRBJ2-6 TRBV2 15 . TRBD1 CASSQQGMGANVLTF TGTGCCAGCAGCCAACAGGGGATGGGGGCCAACGTCCTGACTTTC
TRBJ1-3 TRBV30 13 . . CAWEGGKGNTIYF TGTGCCTGGGAGGGAGGGAAAGGAAACACCATATATTTT
TRBJ2-3 TRBV2 14 . TRBD2 CASILVAGTDTQYF TGTGCCAGCATTTTAGTAGCGGGGACAGATACGCAGTATTTT
TRBJ2-7 TRBV28 15 . . CASSSLGLNSYEQYF TGTGCCAGCAGTTCCCTAGGACTTAACTCCTACGAGCAGTACTTC
TRBJ1-6 TRBV2 13 . . CAGARAHNSPLHF TGTGCCGGAGCCAGGGCCCATAATTCACCCCTCCACTTT
TRBJ1-2 TRBV7-2 14 . . CASSQDPQVYGYTF TGTGCCAGCAGCCAAGACCCCCAGGTCTATGGCTACACCTTC
TRBJ2-7 TRBV3-1/TRBV3-2 13 . TRBD1 CAPTGGAFFEQYF TGTGCCCCAACAGGGGGCGCGTTTTTCGAGCAGTACTTC
TRBJ2-3 TRBV5-1 16 . TRBD1 CASSLRETGYPDTQYF TGCGCCAGCAGCCTCCGTGAGACAGGGTACCCAGATACGCAGTATTTT
TRBJ1-5 TRBV6-6 14 once . CASRTGQSNQPQHF TGTGCCAGCAGAACCGGACAGAGCAATCAGCCCCAGCATTTT
TRBJ1-2 TRBV7-2 12 . . CASSPDSYGYTF TGTGCCAGCAGCCCGGACAGCTATGGCTACACCTTC
TRBJ2-2 TRBV6-5 16 . TRBD1 CASSFSDRVNTGELFF TGTGCCAGCAGTTTCTCGGACAGGGTGAACACCGGGGAGCTGTTTTTT
TRBJ2-2 TRBV6-6 16 . TRBD1 CASSYRGQAPTGELFF TGTGCCAGCAGTTACCGGGGACAGGCACCGACCGGGGAGCTGTTTTTT
TRBJ2-7 TRBV6-6 13 . . CASGGGGAYEQYF TGTGCCAGCGGAGGAGGGGGGGCCTACGAGCAGTACTTC
TRBJ2-7 TRBV3-1/TRBV3-2 17 . TRBD2 CASSQGVPRGGLYEQYF TGTGCCAGCAGCCAAGGAGTGCCGCGGGGGGGACTCTACGAGCAGTACTTC
TRBJ2-1 TRBV11-2 15 . . CASSLAGLAPNEQFF TGTGCCAGCAGCTTAGCCGGCCTAGCGCCCAATGAGCAGTTCTTC
TRBJ1-5 TRBV2 13 . . CASSVRLDQPQHF TGTGCCAGCAGTGTTCGGTTGGATCAGCCCCAGCATTTT
TRBJ2-7 TRBV10-1 10 . TRBD1 CASRGQQQYF TGCGCCAGCAGGGGACAGCAACAGTACTTC
TRBJ1-6 TRBV3-1/TRBV3-2 14 few TRBD1 CASSGGQGNSPLHF TGTGCCAGCAGCGGGGGACAGGGGAATTCACCCCTCCACTTT
TRBJ1-1 TRBV11-1 15 . . CASSPWRAENTEAFF TGTGCCAGCAGCCCCTGGCGGGCTGAGAACACTGAAGCTTTCTTT
TRBJ2-3 TRBV7-9 14 . TRBD2 CASSLSGATDTQYF TGTGCCAGCAGCTTAAGCGGGGCCACAGATACGCAGTATTTT
TRBJ2-3 TRBV11-2 16 . TRBD1 CASSRRQGASTDTQYF TGTGCCAGCAGCCGACGACAGGGGGCGAGCACAGATACGCAGTATTTT
TRBJ1-5 TRBV7-2 16 . . CASSFAGRDSNQPQHF TGTGCCAGCAGCTTTGCGGGTAGGGATAGCAATCAGCCCCAGCATTTT
TRBJ2-5 TRBV14 18 . TRBD2 CASSPGLAGGPPLETQYF TGTGCCAGCAGCCCGGGACTAGCGGGGGGCCCGCCGTTAGAGACCCAGTACTTC
TRBJ1-5 TRBV9 15 . . CASSVVGEPNQPQHF TGTGCCAGCAGCGTAGTCGGGGAACCCAATCAGCCCCAGCATTTT
TRBJ2-7 TRBV6-6 13 . . CASSYTRGYEQYF TGTGCCAGCAGTTACACTCGAGGCTACGAGCAGTACTTC
TRBJ2-6 TRBV15 18 many . CATSRDRTGGVGANVLTF TGTGCCACCAGCAGAGATCGAACGGGGGGCGTCGGGGCCAACGTCCTGACTTTC
TRBJ2-2 TRBV20-1 13 once . CSASRYGTGELFF TGCAGTGCTAGTCGGTACGGCACCGGGGAGCTGTTTTTT
TRBJ2-5 TRBV3-1/TRBV3-2 12 once . CASRYKFETQYF TGTGCCAGCAGATACAAGTTCGAGACCCAGTACTTC
TRBJ2-7 TRBV27 13 . . CASSWGLNYEQYF TGTGCCAGCAGTTGGGGGCTTAACTACGAGCAGTACTTC
TRBJ2-7 TRBV3-1/TRBV3-2 13 . . CASSLFAGYEQYF TGTGCCAGCAGCCTTTTCGCAGGCTACGAGCAGTACTTC
TRBJ2-1 TRBV6-2/TRBV6-3 12 . . CASSYFPYEQFF TGTGCCAGCAGTTATTTCCCGTATGAGCAGTTCTTC
TRBJ2-7 TRBV30 13 . . CAWKAGFSYEQYF TGTGCCTGGAAGGCGGGGTTCTCCTACGAGCAGTACTTC
TRBJ1-1 TRBV25-1 13 . . CASTSQTASEAFF TGTGCCAGCACCTCCCAGACAGCATCTGAAGCTTTCTTT
TRBJ1-1 TRBV3-1/TRBV3-2 16 . TRBD1 CASSPILQGADTEAFF TGTGCCAGCAGCCCTATCTTACAGGGGGCGGACACTGAAGCTTTCTTT
TRBJ1-2 TRBV6-2/TRBV6-3 13 . . CASSSGLGYGYTF TGTGCCAGCAGTTCAGGATTGGGCTATGGCTACACCTTC
TRBJ1-3 TRBV12-3/TRBV12-4 12 once . CASNLVGNTIYF TGTGCCAGCAACCTAGTAGGAAACACCATATATTTT